This T cell receptor (beta chain) is from a study of cytomegalovirus exposure and HLA in healthy donors. In regard to this clone: What it recognizes is unknown.

The primer mix had 60 Vbeta and 13 Jbeta primers. Here immunoSEQ multiplex PCR was the method, and the copy in TCRdb shows in-frame clones only, minus some. The sample carries roughly 100,000 clones, nearly 80% recorded once. Study-wide results and limits: There were 164 TCR beta chains listed as cytomegalovirus-associated. Relative to equally common others, HLA-associated TCR beta chains showed greater clonal expansion in a later analysis.

The specimen was PBMCs. This TCR derives from a man aged 30-40 years in good health and CMV-seronegative.

DNA of the CDR3: TGCAGCGTTGAAGGTCGTCAGGGGCTCACTGAAGCTTTCTTT. Amino acids: CSVEGRQGLTEAFF. The chain carries TRBV29-1 and TRBJ1-1; a possible D gene is TRBD1 (6 bases). The CDR3 covers 14 residues. The V and J ends lost 1 base and 4 bases respectively, with 13 bases between them. CDR1 is SQVTM, CDR2 ANQGSEA, per germline.